The rows below give T cell receptor beta chains drawn from one sample of a study of OX40 agonist ivuxolimab in advanced cancers. Some clones are missing from TCRdb's copy, which holds only in-frame ones; the method was immunoSEQ multiplex PCR. The data hold roughly 69,000 clones, with around 93% observed a single time. The sample here was CD4+ or CD8+ T cells sorted from blood, taken in a trial of the OX40 agonist ivuxolimab. These receptors all come from an adult with an advanced solid tumor such as melanoma, head and neck, liver or kidney cancer. Each CDR3 is given with its conserved first and last residue.

V	J	CDR3
TRBV19	TRBJ2-7	CASSIAGSTSYEQYF
TRBV7-7	TRBJ2-5	CASSFGTGKGDQETQYF
TRBV5-8	TRBJ2-5	CASSTGTGVRETQYF
TRBV21-1	TRBJ2-7	CASSKCNARRPDYEQYF
TRBV9	TRBJ2-1	CASSVGVGGYNEQFF
TRBV29-1	TRBJ2-1	CSGGTAPPSYNEQFF
TRBV5-1	TRBJ1-4	CASSYDLVGAGNEKLFF
TRBV27	TRBJ2-7	CASSFAGVGYEQYF
TRBV4-1	TRBJ2-1	CASSPTSGSINEQFF
TRBV2	TRBJ1-4	CASEAPRRGFNEKLFF
TRBV7-8	TRBJ1-3	CASSPIMLDPPVGGNTIYF
TRBV30	TRBJ1-2	CAWSVKVMENNYGYTF
TRBV15	TRBJ2-2	CATSSSSGNTGELFF
TRBV28	TRBJ1-5	CASRQINQPQHF
TRBV12-2	TRBJ1-3	CASRLGALRVGASVNTIYF
TRBV27	TRBJ2-6	CASSLSSGTGANVLTF
TRBV10-2	TRBJ2-3	CASSESVLAGGPTDTQYF
TRBV6-6	TRBJ2-3	CASSYRPRIGDTQYF
TRBV10-2	TRBJ1-1	CASSLPGQGVPEAFF
TRBV7-9	TRBJ1-1	CASSGAPRGAFF
TRBV6-5	TRBJ2-1	CASSYQDRGNEQFF
TRBV5-4	TRBJ2-7	CASSAVQGTYEQYF